This T cell receptor beta chain appears in the sequencing data of a study of blood T cell repertoires in COVID-19. Trimming stripped 2 bases from V and 0 bases from J, with 4 bases between. The CDR3 runs to 14 residues. Per the germline V gene, CDR1 is MRHNA and CDR2 is SNTAGT. Profiling relied on immunoSEQ multiplex PCR, and the TCRdb table lists in-frame clones only, not all of them. Here the sample spans about 160,000 clones, over 75% being singletons. Assignment of participants to cohorts was predicated upon participant-reported clinical history. The source of this sequence is a middle-aged woman with acute COVID-19. Material for sequencing was PBMCs or T cells enriched from blood (not recorded which). The chain employs TRBV6-4 and TRBJ2-2; D uncertain. DNA of the CDR3: TGTGCCAGCAGTGACAGCGCGAACACCGGGGAGCTGTTTTTT. This codes for CASSDSANTGELFF.